The 9 T cell receptor beta chains given below trace back to one sample, sequenced in a study of T cell changes during pregnancy in multiple sclerosis. Repertoires were generated with immunoSEQ multiplex PCR, while TCRdb's copy carries only in-frame clones and drops some. The profile shows approximately 40,000 clones, roughly 90% of them singletons. The specimen comprised CD8+ T cells from peripheral blood mononuclear cells, sampled in the third trimester of pregnancy. The receptors were gathered from a female donor with multiple sclerosis, enrolled in a pregnancy study.

The CDR3 DNA reads TGTGCCAGCAGCCGTCGACTAGCGGAGCTGGATGAGCAGTTCTTC. Its translation: CASSRRLAELDEQFF. The chain has TRBV4-2 and TRBJ2-1; 9 nucleotides agree with TRBD2. The germline V gene encodes CDR1 LGHNA and CDR2 YNFKEQ. Trimming at V came to 4 bases and at J to 8 bases, leaving 9 bases not matched to a gene. The CDR3 has 15 residues.

The rearrangement links TRBV6-1 to TRBJ1-2, with no clear D. Looked up from germline, CDR1 is MNHNS and CDR2 is SASEGT. Trimming shortened V by 1 base and J by 5 bases, and 11 bases separated the two germline ends. The CDR3 is 14 residues long. For the CDR3, the DNA is TGTGCCAGCAGTGAAGAAGTGGGAGGGTATGGCTACACCTTC. It yields the protein CASSEEVGGYGYTF.

Of note for this clone: Sequence at one end of the junction differs from germline and may be a read error. The sample contains more than one DNA sequence encoding this CDR3. V is TRBV4-3 and J is TRBJ2-1; D is perhaps TRBD1 (6 bases). Germline CDR1 is LGHNA and CDR2 is YSLEER. There are 14 residues in the CDR3. CDR3 in amino acids: CASSRTATYNEQFF. The DNA of the CDR3 is TGCGCCAGCAGCCGGACAGCCACCTACAATGAGCAATTCTTC.

This chain connects TRBV19 to TRBJ2-1, with TRBD2 identical over 8 bases. Germline lookup yields CDR1 LNHDA and CDR2 SQIVND (reference sequence). The V gene end was trimmed by 5 bases and the J gene end by 7 bases; junction bases not matched to a gene: 4. The CDR3 covers 13 residues. The chain's CDR3 is CASSLLAENEQFF. The DNA of the CDR3 is TGTGCCAGTAGTCTACTAGCGGAAAATGAGCAGTTCTTC.

The chain combines TRBV19 with TRBJ1-1; no clear D. The length of the CDR3 is 14 residues. Per germline, CDR1 LNHDA and CDR2 SQIVND (reference sequence). V lost 1 base, J lost 1 base, and 7 bases lay in between. CDR3: CASSIGGGNTEAFF. The CDR3, as DNA: TGTGCCAGTAGTATAGGTGGCGGGAACACTGAAGCTTTCTTT. Variable domain in full (rest from reference TRBV19 and TRBJ1-1): DGGITQSPKYLFRKEGQNVTLSCEQNLNHDAMYWYRQDPGQGLRLIYYSQIVNDFQKGDIAEGYSVSREKKESFPLTVTSAQKNPTAFYLCASSIGGGNTEAFFGQGTRLTVV.

The sample holds one count of this clone. The chain uses TRBV27 and TRBJ2-1; D perhaps matches TRBD1 (6 bases). The V gene lost 5 bases and the J gene lost 3 bases, with 20 bases spanning the gap. The V gene's germline CDR1 is MNHEY and CDR2 SMNVEV (reference sequence). The CDR3 sequence is 17 residues long. CDR3 bases: TGTGCCAGCAGTGGGAAAAACAGGGAGTTTTTCTACAATGAGCAGTTCTTC. Translation gives CASSGKNREFFYNEQFF.

This clone was detected a few times. The V gene is TRBV6-4, the J gene TRBJ2-1, with 9 bases matching TRBD2. CDR1 and CDR2 from the germline V gene are MRHNA and SNTAGT. Germline trimming cut 6 bases from V and 1 base from J; bases unmatched to any gene: 4. This CDR3 is 15 amino acids long. CDR3 DNA sequence: TGTGCCAGCAGCTTGACTAGCGGATCCTACAATGAGCAGTTCTTC. Its protein product is CASSLTSGSYNEQFF.

The V and J genes are TRBV28 and TRBJ2-1; a possible D gene is TRBD2 (5 bases). The V gene lost 5 bases and the J gene lost 2 bases, with 13 bases spanning the gap. This CDR3 has 15 amino acids. Germline lookup yields CDR1 MDHEN and CDR2 SYDVKM. Here the CDR3 reads CASSPSAETYNEQFF. The CDR3 DNA follows: TGTGCCAGCAGTCCCTCAGCGGAAACCTACAATGAGCAGTTCTTC. The complete variable domain, with remaining parts taken from reference TRBV28 and TRBJ2-1, reads DVKVTQSSRYLVKRTGEKVFLECVQDMDHENMFWYRQDPGLGLRLIYFSYDVKMKEKGDIPEGYSVSREKKERFSLILESASTNQTSMYLCASSPSAETYNEQFFGPGTRLTVL.

CDR3 nucleotide sequence: TGTGCCAGCAGTCTTCTTACAGGGGGGGAGGAGCAGTACTTC. It codes for CASSLLTGGEEQYF. This sequence joins TRBV27 and TRBJ2-7; TRBD1 is a possible D gene (8 bases). V was shortened by 5 bases and J by 7 bases, with 18 bases between the two germline ends. The CDR3 contains 14 residues. The germline gives CDR1 MNHEY, CDR2 SMNVEV (reference sequence).